What follows are 31 T cell receptor beta chains derived from one specimen sequenced in a study of cytomegalovirus exposure and HLA in healthy donors. Primers for the PCR totalled 60 Vbeta and 13 Jbeta. Some clones are missing from TCRdb's copy, which holds only in-frame ones; the method was immunoSEQ multiplex PCR. The sample has about 200,000 clones, roughly 83% seen once. Sequenced input: PBMCs. Receptor source: a boy aged 2 to 10 in good health and CMV-seronegative.

This chain uses TRBV5-6 with TRBJ2-3; D not resolved. The CDR3 covers 13 residues. Germline lookup yields CDR1 SGHDT and CDR2 YYEEEE. V shed 0 bases and J shed 1 base, with 3 bases lying between them. The CDR3 here is CASSLGGTDTQYF. The CDR3 coding sequence is TGTGCCAGCAGCTTGGGCGGCACAGATACGCAGTATTTT.

This chain links TRBV9 with TRBJ1-1; the D gene is possibly TRBD1 (6 bases). This CDR3 contains 13 residues. Germline values: CDR1 SGDLS, CDR2 YYNGEE. The V and J ends lost 8 bases and 0 bases respectively, with 11 bases between them. For the CDR3, the DNA is TGTGCCAGTTCCCAGGGGATGAACACTGAAGCTTTCTTT. Protein: CASSQGMNTEAFF.

The rearrangement uses TRBV4-1 and TRBJ2-5; no definite D call. The length of the CDR3 is 12 residues. The germline CDR1 and CDR2 sequences are MGHRA and YSYEKL. V lost 6 bases, J lost 3 bases, and 8 bases lay in between. The CDR3 DNA reads TGCGCCAGCAGGGGCAGTAAAGAGACCCAGTACTTC. Translated, it gives CASRGSKETQYF.

The V and J genes are TRBV7-9 and TRBJ2-5; a weak D match, TRBD1 (6 bases). The J call may be in error: the DNA end matches TRBJ2-7 better. The length of the CDR3 is 14 residues. CDR1 SEHNR and CDR2 FQNEAQ come from the germline V gene (reference sequence). The CDR3 protein is CASSLIGGSYEQYF. CDR3 coding DNA: TGTGCCAGCAGCTTAATAGGGGGATCTTACGAGCAGTACTTC.

This rearrangement joins TRBV5-4 to TRBJ1-4; possible D gene TRBD1, 6 bases. Trimming stripped 4 bases from V and 2 bases from J, with 12 bases between. The V gene's germline CDR1 is SGHNT and CDR2 YYREEE (reference sequence). CDR3 length: 15 amino acids. The DNA of the CDR3 is TGTGCCAGCAGCCCGTCGACAGGCACTAATGAAAAACTGTTTTTT. It yields the protein CASSPSTGTNEKLFF.

The V gene is TRBV7-9, the J gene TRBJ2-7; maybe TRBD2 (6 bases). This CDR3 spans 13 amino acids. CDR1 is SEHNR and CDR2 is FQNEAQ in the germline V gene (reference sequence). The germline V and J ends were trimmed by 3 bases and 5 bases, with 11 bases remaining between them. CDR3 amino acids: CASSLEGWNEQYF. As DNA, the CDR3 is TGTGCCAGCAGCTTGGAGGGTTGGAACGAGCAGTACTTC.

The CDR3 loop is CASSLVGTSGGYNEQFF. CDR3 nucleotides: TGCGCCAGCAGCTTGGTCGGGACTAGCGGGGGTTACAATGAGCAGTTCTTC. The chain uses TRBV5-1 and TRBJ2-1; 14 bases are a match to TRBD2. The CDR3 covers 17 residues. Germline CDR1 is SGHRS and CDR2 is YFSETQ. Trimming removed 0 bases from V and 4 bases from J; junction bases left unmatched: 3.

The genes are TRBV29-1 and TRBJ2-7; D not resolved. The CDR3 totals 12 residues. With 5 bases removed from V and 2 bases from J, the gap between germline ends came to 10 bases. The germline V gene encodes CDR1 SQVTM and CDR2 ANQGSEA. CDR3 region: CSVRSAAYEQYF. The DNA of the CDR3 is TGCAGCGTTCGGTCTGCCGCCTACGAGCAGTACTTC.

On this clone: Its ends do not fully match the called genes, so a read error is possible. The chain has TRBV13 and TRBJ2-3, with 7 bases matching TRBD2. The CDR3 runs 15 residues. Per germline, CDR1 PRHDT and CDR2 FYEKMQ (reference sequence). CDR3 DNA sequence: TGTGCCAGCCGCCCGGCGGGAGACCTCACAGGTACGCAGTATTTT. Translating gives CASRPAGDLTGTQYF.

This clone occurred a few times. The J gene is TRBJ1-2, the V gene TRBV19; D gene unclear. The CDR3 consists of 15 residues. Germline V CDR1 and CDR2: LNHDA, SQIVND (reference sequence). Trimming removed 3 bases from V and 4 bases from J, with 15 bases in between. CDR3 coding DNA: TGTGCCAGTAGTATCTCCCCTTCGGGTGGCTATGGCTACACCTTC. It translates to CASSISPSGGYGYTF. Full variable domain (remainder filled in from reference TRBV19 and TRBJ1-2): DGGITQSPKYLFRKEGQNVTLSCEQNLNHDAMYWYRQDPGQGLRLIYYSQIVNDFQKGDIAEGYSVSREKKESFPLTVTSAQKNPTAFYLCASSISPSGGYGYTFGSGTRLTVV.

J is TRBJ2-1 and V is TRBV6-5; D ambiguous. Looked up from germline, CDR1 is MNHEY and CDR2 is SVGAGI. The germline V and J ends were trimmed by 4 bases and 6 bases, with 10 bases remaining between them. This CDR3 is built from 13 residues. The CDR3 DNA sequence: TGTGCCAGCAGTTCCGACCGGAGCAATGAGCAGTTCTTC. This translates into CASSSDRSNEQFF.

There are a few counts of this clone. The chain joins TRBV2 to TRBJ1-1, with D perhaps matching TRBD1 (5 bases). The CDR3 consists of 14 residues. CDR1 and CDR2 (germline): SNHLY, FYNNEI. Between the trimmed V and J ends, which lost 10 bases and 4 bases, there was a span of 19 bases. The CDR3 bases are TGTGCCAACAAACCCAGGGTGGGGGGCACTGAAGCTTTCTTT. This codes for CANKPRVGGTEAFF.

This sequence joins TRBV2 and TRBJ1-2, with D unclear. Trimming cost V 3 bases and J 3 bases, with 17 bases left between them. Germline loops: CDR1 SNHLY, CDR2 FYNNEI. The CDR3 has 16 residues. This CDR3 is CASSDRREGGYYGYTF. CDR3 DNA sequence: TGTGCCAGCAGTGATAGGCGCGAGGGAGGGTACTATGGCTACACCTTC. The whole variable domain, filled in from reference TRBV2 and TRBJ1-2, reads EPEVTQTPSHQVTQMGQEVILRCVPISNHLYFYWYRQILGQKVEFLVSFYNNEISEKSEIFDDQFSVERPDGSNFTLKIRSTKLEDSAMYFCASSDRREGGYYGYTFGSGTRLTVV.

V gene TRBV11-3 combines with J gene TRBJ2-5; TRBD2 is a possible D gene (6 bases). Germline CDR1 is SGHNT and CDR2 is YENEEA. V shed 5 bases and J shed 4 bases, with 17 bases lying between them. The CDR3 consists of 15 residues. The CDR3 bases are TGTGCCAGCAGCGCCACGACTAGTTTGGGAGAGACCCAGTACTTC. This gives the protein CASSATTSLGETQYF.

The chain employs TRBV19 and TRBJ2-5; D is possibly TRBD2 (6 bases). From germline, CDR1 is LNHDA and CDR2 SQIVND (reference sequence). V dropped 3 bases and J dropped 5 bases, with 16 bases sitting between them. The CDR3 sequence is 15 residues long. The CDR3 reads CASSIGSREWETQYF. CDR3 nucleotides: TGTGCCAGTAGTATTGGTAGTCGGGAGTGGGAGACCCAGTACTTC.

V gene TRBV19 combines with J gene TRBJ2-1, with D uncertain. The CDR3 totals 14 residues. Per germline, CDR1 LNHDA and CDR2 SQIVND (reference sequence). The V gene lost 1 base and the J gene lost 12 bases, with 16 bases spanning the gap. CDR3 in DNA: TGTGCCAGTAGTATAGGGGCCTACACAATGACGCAGTTCTTC. This codes for CASSIGAYTMTQFF.

V and J are TRBV7-2 and TRBJ2-5; 7 bases match TRBD2. The CDR3 spans 15 residues. The ends lost 5 bases at V and 1 base at J; junction bases unmatched: 7. Germline-derived CDR1 and CDR2 are SGHTA and FQGNSA. The CDR3 spells CASSPLASGQETQYF. The CDR3 bases are TGTGCCAGCAGCCCCCTGGCTAGCGGCCAAGAGACCCAGTACTTC.

V is TRBV7-9 and J is TRBJ2-4, with no clear D. The V and J ends lost 1 base and 9 bases respectively, with 7 bases between them. This CDR3 has 12 residues. Looked up from germline, CDR1 is SEHNR and CDR2 is FQNEAQ (reference sequence). The CDR3 is CASSLGAPIQYF. CDR3 nucleotides: TGTGCCAGCAGCTTAGGGGCCCCCATTCAGTACTTC.

V usage is TRBV5-6 and J usage is TRBJ2-1; D possibly corresponds to TRBD2 (5 bases). The CDR3 covers 13 residues. CDR1 is SGHDT and CDR2 is YYEEEE in the germline V gene. Deletions cut 3 bases from V and 9 bases from J, with 13 bases between. CDR3 protein: CASSSGPGGEQFF. The CDR3 coding sequence is TGTGCCAGCAGCTCGGGCCCCGGAGGTGAGCAGTTCTTC. Filled out from reference TRBV5-6 and TRBJ2-1, the complete variable domain reads DAGVTQSPTHLIKTRGQQVTLRCSPKSGHDTVSWYQQALGQGPQFIFQYYEEEERQRGNFPDRFSGHQFPNYSSELNVNALLLGDSALYLCASSSGPGGEQFFGPGTRLTVL.

This chain joins TRBV27 and TRBJ1-2, with TRBD1 matching 7 bases. Germline CDR1 reads MNHEY; CDR2 reads SMNVEV (reference sequence). V lost 6 bases and J lost 8; bases outside the gene matches: 12. The CDR3 runs 14 residues. The CDR3 region is CASRNTDRARGYTF. The CDR3 region has the DNA TGTGCCAGCAGAAACACCGACAGGGCCAGAGGCTACACCTTC.

This chain links TRBV25-1 with TRBJ2-1; 7 bases align to TRBD2. V shed 4 bases and J 8 bases; nucleotides not matched to a gene: 5. Germline loops: CDR1 MGHDK, CDR2 SYGVNS. This CDR3 comprises 13 residues. For the CDR3, the DNA is TGTGCCAGCAGTGTTGGGACTAAAGATGAGCAGTTCTTC. It yields the protein CASSVGTKDEQFF. The full variable domain, its missing parts supplied by reference TRBV25-1 and TRBJ2-1, is EADIYQTPRYLVIGTGKKITLECSQTMGHDKMYWYQQDPGMELHLIHYSYGVNSTEKGDLSSESTVSRIRTEHFPLTLESARPSHTSQYLCASSVGTKDEQFFGPGTRLTVL.

This chain uses TRBV6-1 with TRBJ1-4, with 8 bases that match TRBD1. Germline V CDR1 and CDR2: MNHNS, SASEGT. CDR3 length: 13 residues. V shed 10 bases and J 8 bases; nucleotides not matched to a gene: 9. CDR3 sequence reads: CATWTGPGEKLFF. CDR3 sequence (DNA): TGTGCCACCTGGACAGGGCCCGGGGAAAAACTGTTTTTT.

This chain uses TRBV6-1 with TRBJ1-2; weak D call: TRBD1 (5 bases). The CDR3 loop spans 14 amino acids. V shed 3 bases and J shed 4 bases, with 12 bases lying between them. Per germline, CDR1 MNHNS and CDR2 SASEGT. CDR3 coding DNA: TGTGCCAGCAGTGAGGGGGGGAGTACCTATGGCTACACCTTC. As protein: CASSEGGSTYGYTF.

Concerning this clone: The junction departs from germline at one end; a sequencing error may be responsible. Other DNA sequences in the same sample also yield this CDR3. The chain recombines TRBV5-4 with TRBJ2-5; 12 bases are a match to TRBD2. The CDR3 contains 16 residues. CDR1 is SGHNT and CDR2 is YYREEE in the germline V gene (reference sequence). As DNA, the CDR3 is TGTGCCAGCAGCTTGGATACTAGCGGGAGGCAAGAGACTCAGTACTTC. This sequence encodes CASSLDTSGRQETQYF.

The chain has TRBV7-2 and TRBJ2-2; possible D gene TRBD2, 6 bases. Germline V CDR1 and CDR2: SGHTA, FQGNSA. CDR3 size: 12 residues. The V end lost 8 bases, the J end lost 8 bases, and 12 bases lay between the germline ends. DNA of the CDR3: TGTGCCAGCCGGAGGGACGGAGGGGAGCTGTTTTTT. It translates to CASRRDGGELFF.

The V call is TRBV30, the J call TRBJ1-1; no clear D. Trimming took off 4 bases at V and 0 bases at J, with 9 bases between the two ends. CDR1 and CDR2 (germline): GTSNPN, SVGIG (reference sequence). The CDR3 spans 13 residues. The CDR3 DNA is TGTGCCTGGATTGGAGGGATGAACACTGAAGCTTTCTTT. Amino acids: CAWIGGMNTEAFF.

The chain uses TRBV4-2 and TRBJ2-7; D might be TRBD1 (6 bases). This CDR3 contains 15 residues. In germline, CDR1 is LGHNA, CDR2 YNFKEQ. V lost 6 bases, J lost 0 bases, and 15 bases lay in between. CDR3 in amino acids: CASSPTGTPSYEQYF. CDR3 nucleotides: TGTGCCAGCAGTCCTACAGGGACCCCCTCCTACGAGCAGTACTTC.

This clone has more than one count but fewer than ten. The chain uses TRBV6-1 and TRBJ2-7; 8 nucleotides align to TRBD1. The CDR3 contains 13 residues. Germline lookup yields CDR1 MNHNS and CDR2 SASEGT. V lost 2 bases to trimming and J lost 7 bases; unmatched junction nucleotides: 4. The DNA of the CDR3 is TGTGCCAGCAGTGAACCAGGGGGCAGGGAGCAGTACTTC. The encoded protein is CASSEPGGREQYF.

This clone came up a few times. The chain is built from TRBV6-1 and TRBJ2-7; D unclear. Trimming took off 8 bases at V and 0 bases at J, with 14 bases between the two ends. The CDR3 consists of 14 residues. Germline V gives CDR1 MNHNS, CDR2 SASEGT. Here the CDR3 DNA reads TGTGCCAGCCTCGGCAGGCCGAGCTCCTACGAGCAGTACTTC. Translated: CASLGRPSSYEQYF.

V and J are TRBV19 and TRBJ1-5; 8 nucleotides agree with TRBD1. The J segment lost 6 bases and the V segment lost 4 bases, leaving 8 bases of the junction unmatched. The germline V gene encodes CDR1 LNHDA and CDR2 SQIVND (reference sequence). CDR3 size: 15 residues. As DNA, the CDR3 is TGTGCCAGTAGTACACCATCAGGGGGCATTCAGCCCCAGCATTTT. Protein product: CASSTPSGGIQPQHF.

V usage is TRBV19 and J usage is TRBJ1-5; D unclear. V was trimmed by 3 bases and J by 7 bases, leaving 7 bases between them. Germline V gene data show CDR1 as LNHDA and CDR2 as SQIVND (reference sequence). The CDR3 runs 12 residues. This CDR3 is CASSIEVQPQHF. CDR3 DNA sequence: TGTGCCAGTAGTATCGAGGTCCAGCCCCAGCATTTT.